This TCR beta chain was captured by sequencing in a study of CD8+ T cells in alopecia areata. The study's findings and limits: TCR sharing was clearer in mice than between patients, perhaps partly owing to patient HLA diversity.

Both peripheral blood and punch biopsies of lesional scalp skin were obtained from patients who had alopecia areata. PBMC-derived CD4+ and CD8+ T cells were sorted. This clone was seen repeatedly, ten times or more. Its antigen is not identified. TCR sequencing used cDNA made by reverse transcription of extracted RNA. The assay was immunoSEQ multiplex PCR, and TCRdb's table has in-frame clones only and misses some. The sample includes 50,000 to 80,000 clones, around 47% of them seen just once. Sample: NKG2D-low CD8+ T cells sorted from blood. This TCR came from a human donor with alopecia areata.

CDR3 bases: TGTGCCAGCAGCCCTATTAGCGGGATAGGGGAGACCCAGTACTTC. The encoded protein is CASSPISGIGETQYF. The chain uses TRBV7-6 and TRBJ2-5, with TRBD2 matching over 8 bases. Trimming at V came to 5 bases and at J to 5 bases, leaving 10 bases not matched to a gene. CDR1 is SGHVS, CDR2 FNYEAQ, per germline. CDR3 length: 15 residues.